The clone carrying this T cell receptor beta chain appeared many times. Its antigen is unknown. This specimen comes from a study of regulatory T cells in long-lasting Graves disease. CDR3 regions were amplified by Arm-PCR using iRepertoire HTBI primers to build TCR beta libraries. TCRdb re-called the multiplex PCR reads with MiXCR, one entry per CDR3 protein. The data show roughly 430,000 distinct CDR3 sequences, with roughly a fifth seen just once and roughly an eighth held by the top ten. Regarding time point: persistent/refractory GD, antithyroid drugs over 5 years with positive TRAb. Construction of the TCR library relied on RNA isolated from PBMCs. Xi'an, China, was home to the endocrinology department that provided patients. The CDR3 has 14 residues. Per germline, CDR1 DFQATT and CDR2 SNEGSKA (reference sequence). Trimming cost V 6 bases and J 5 bases; bases outside gene matches: 12. Broader study findings: Lower TCR diversity was seen in persistent Graves' patients than in newly diagnosed ones.

The source material was peripheral blood mononuclear cells (PBMCs), sampled when the disease was refractory, from a patient treated with antithyroid drugs. The source is a female donor with Graves disease. This chain joins TRBV20-1 and TRBJ2-7, with 8 bases matching TRBD2. CDR3 nucleotide sequence: TGCAGTGCGAGAACCTGGGCGGGAGGCGACGAGCAGTACTTC. Protein product: CSARTWAGGDEQYF.